Each of the 11 T cell receptor beta chains below was sequenced from the same sample in a study of blood T cell repertoires in COVID-19. Method: immunoSEQ multiplex PCR; TCRdb's copy keeps in-frame clones and lacks some. The sample records some 240,000 clones, 80% to 90% being singletons. The sample was PBMCs or T cells enriched from blood (not recorded which). These receptors came from a man aged 25-45 years with acute COVID-19.

V is TRBV28 and J is TRBJ1-1; D not resolved. CDR3 length: 11 amino acids. Germline V gives CDR1 MDHEN, CDR2 SYDVKM. Deletions cut 6 bases from V and 3 bases from J, with 5 bases between. CDR3 residues: CASRDYTEAFF. Written as DNA, the CDR3 is TGTGCCAGCAGGGACTACACTGAAGCTTTCTTT.

The V and J genes are TRBV6-2 or TRBV6-3 and TRBJ1-5, with D unclear. The V end was cut by 0 bases, the J end by 2 bases, with 8 bases between. From germline, CDR1 is MNHEY and CDR2 SVGEGT. CDR3 length: 15 amino acids. The CDR3 spells CASSYSRQGNQPQHF. The CDR3 DNA is TGTGCCAGCAGTTACTCAAGGCAGGGCAATCAGCCCCAGCATTTT.

The V and J genes are TRBV11-3 and TRBJ2-1, with 10 bases identical to TRBD2. Looked up from germline, CDR1 is SGHNT and CDR2 is YENEEA. This CDR3 has 14 amino acids. The V gene end was trimmed by 6 bases and the J gene end by 6 bases; junction bases not matched to a gene: 5. CDR3 loop: CASSQREGPNEQFF. The CDR3 nucleotides read TGTGCCAGCAGTCAGCGGGAGGGCCCCAATGAGCAGTTCTTC. Full variable domain (outside the CDR3, taken from reference TRBV11-3 and TRBJ2-1): EAGVVQSPRYKIIEKKQPVAFWCNPISGHNTLYWYLQNLGQGPELLIRYENEEAVDDSQLPKDRFSAERLKGVDSTLKIQPAELGDSAVYLCASSQREGPNEQFFGPGTRLTVL.

V usage is TRBV3-1 (or the pseudogene TRBV3-2) and J usage is TRBJ1-6; D is unclear. The length of the CDR3 is 14 residues. Looked up from germline, CDR1 is LGHDT and CDR2 is YNNKEL (reference sequence). Trimming left V 9 bases short and J 5 bases short, with 14 bases between. The CDR3 DNA reads TGTGCCAGTGCGGCTACTACCAATAATTCACCCCTCCACTTT. Protein: CASAATTNNSPLHF.

Concerning this clone: The sample has other DNA sequences that encode this CDR3 too. The chain links TRBV19 to TRBJ1-4; 10 positions match TRBD1. The V segment lost 3 bases and the J segment 5 bases; nucleotides outside the gene matches: 0. The germline V gene encodes CDR1 LNHDA and CDR2 SQIVND (reference sequence). This CDR3 has 14 amino acids. CDR3 protein: CASSMGQGNEKLFF. The DNA of the CDR3 is TGTGCCAGTAGTATGGGACAGGGGAATGAAAAACTGTTTTTT.

V usage is TRBV7-9 and J usage is TRBJ2-3, with a weak D call TRBD2 (6 bases). CDR1 is SEHNR and CDR2 is FQNEAQ in the germline V gene (reference sequence). Trimming stripped 1 base from V and 5 bases from J, with 19 bases between. This CDR3 region has 17 residues. CDR3 region: CASSLELVGRSRDTQYF. CDR3 bases: TGTGCCAGCAGCTTAGAGTTAGTCGGGAGATCGAGAGATACGCAGTATTTT.

The gene calls are TRBV7-2 and TRBJ1-5, with D unresolved. The CDR3 has 15 amino acids. Germline lookup yields CDR1 SGHTA and CDR2 FQGNSA. V was clipped by 2 bases and J by 0 bases, with 8 bases between them. As DNA, the CDR3 is TGTGCCAGCAGCTTACAGGCTTATAGCAATCAGCCCCAGCATTTT. As protein: CASSLQAYSNQPQHF.

V is TRBV6-2 or TRBV6-3 and J is TRBJ2-3; 12 bases agree with TRBD2. Losses at the gene ends were 4 bases for V and 6 bases for J; bases not matched to a gene: 8. Germline V lookup: CDR1 MNHEY, CDR2 SVGEGT. This CDR3 region has 16 residues. This CDR3 is CASSWSLAGGADTQYF. As DNA, the CDR3 is TGTGCCAGCAGTTGGAGTCTAGCGGGGGGGGCGGATACGCAGTATTTT.

The rearrangement uses TRBV6-4 and TRBJ2-3, with 10 bases identical to TRBD2. Germline loops: CDR1 MRHNA, CDR2 SNTAGT. This CDR3 has 14 amino acids. The V and J ends lost 3 bases and 4 bases, in that order; junction bases with no gene match: 1. The CDR3, as DNA: TGTGCCAGCAGTGAACTAGCGGGATCAGATACGCAGTATTTT. Its protein is CASSELAGSDTQYF.

The chain links TRBV4-1 to TRBJ1-2, with D unresolved. The ends were cut back, 3 bases at V and 4 bases at J, with 15 bases in the middle. Germline CDR1 and CDR2: MGHRA and YSYEKL. CDR3 length equals 15 residues. The CDR3 sequence is CASSHDTGVGYGYTF. The CDR3 DNA follows: TGCGCCAGCAGCCATGACACCGGGGTTGGCTATGGCTACACCTTC.

This clone has just a few counts. J is TRBJ2-3 and V is TRBV4-2, with D possibly being TRBD2 (7 bases). With 0 bases removed from V and 2 bases from J, the gap between germline ends came to 15 bases. Germline V lookup: CDR1 LGHNA, CDR2 YNFKEQ. The CDR3 runs to 17 residues. The DNA of the CDR3 is TGTGCCAGCAGCCAAGACGGTAGCCGGGGGGCCACAGATACGCAGTATTTT. Its translation: CASSQDGSRGATDTQYF.